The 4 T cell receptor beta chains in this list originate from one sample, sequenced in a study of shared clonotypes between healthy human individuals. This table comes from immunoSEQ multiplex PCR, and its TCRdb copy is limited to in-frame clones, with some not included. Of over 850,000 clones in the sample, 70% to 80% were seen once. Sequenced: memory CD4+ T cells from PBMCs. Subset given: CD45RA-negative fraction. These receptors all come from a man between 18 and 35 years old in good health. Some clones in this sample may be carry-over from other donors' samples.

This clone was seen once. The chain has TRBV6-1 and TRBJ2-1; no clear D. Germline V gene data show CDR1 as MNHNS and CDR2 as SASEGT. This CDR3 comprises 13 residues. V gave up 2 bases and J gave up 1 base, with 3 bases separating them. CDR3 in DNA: TGTGCCAGCAGTGAATATTCCTACAATGAGCAGTTCTTC. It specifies CASSEYSYNEQFF.

CDR3 in amino acids: CSVTRDSANEQFF. The CDR3 DNA reads TGCAGCGTTACCCGGGACTCGGCCAATGAGCAGTTCTTC. This chain uses TRBV29-1 with TRBJ2-1; D is perhaps TRBD2 (6 bases). The CDR3 has 13 residues. Germline CDR1 and CDR2: SQVTM and ANQGSEA. V was cut by 5 bases and J by 6 bases, with 14 bases left in between.

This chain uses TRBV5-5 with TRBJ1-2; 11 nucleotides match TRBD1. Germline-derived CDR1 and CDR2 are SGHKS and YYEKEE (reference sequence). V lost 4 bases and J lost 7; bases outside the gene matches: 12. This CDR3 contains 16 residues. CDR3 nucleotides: TGTGCCAGCAGCGACGGACAGGGGGCGAGGTTGGGTGGCTACACCTTC. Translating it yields CASSDGQGARLGGYTF.

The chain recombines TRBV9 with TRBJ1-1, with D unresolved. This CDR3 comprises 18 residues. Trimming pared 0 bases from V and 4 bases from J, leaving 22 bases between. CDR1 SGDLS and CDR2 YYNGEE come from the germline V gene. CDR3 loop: CASSVDPSSVRGSTEAFF. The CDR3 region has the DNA TGTGCCAGCAGCGTAGACCCTAGCTCAGTGCGAGGGAGCACTGAAGCTTTCTTT.